A selection of T cell receptor beta chains follows, all from one sample in a study of T cell repertoires in cytomegalovirus infection. TCRdb recomputed calls from the reads with MiXCR, one row per CDR3 protein. The sample carries approximately 500,000 distinct CDR3 sequences, about 11% recorded once. What was sequenced was PBMCs. These receptors were taken from a human donor in good health (CMV status not recorded). Some clones in this sample may be carry-over from other donors' samples. Each CDR3 is given without its conserved first and last residue. Fields, in order: D gene, V gene, CDR3 protein. D genes are given only for firm matches.

D gene: -
V gene: TRBV2
CDR3 protein: ASSEIPLPGATNEQY

D gene: TRBD2
V gene: TRBV7-8
CDR3 protein: ASSSGTSAYNEQF

D gene: TRBD2
V gene: TRBV7-8
CDR3 protein: ASSRLTSGRTDTQY

D gene: -
V gene: TRBV6-1
CDR3 protein: ASRHRQANTEAF

D gene: -
V gene: TRBV7-2
CDR3 protein: ASSSSSAYEQY

D gene: -
V gene: TRBV28
CDR3 protein: ASSQPGQGVNTEAF

D gene: -
V gene: TRBV12-3/TRBV12-4
CDR3 protein: ASSLEGMNTGELF

D gene: -
V gene: TRBV28
CDR3 protein: ASSPPRAMNTEAF

D gene: TRBD1
V gene: TRBV7-8
CDR3 protein: ASSWDREGGYGYT

D gene: TRBD1
V gene: TRBV20-1
CDR3 protein: SASNGQGAWETQY

D gene: TRBD2
V gene: TRBV20-1
CDR3 protein: SASRISGASYEQY

D gene: -
V gene: TRBV30
CDR3 protein: AWTWSPGNTEAF

D gene: -
V gene: TRBV7-9
CDR3 protein: ASSAGSTGYT

D gene: TRBD1
V gene: TRBV7-6
CDR3 protein: ASSLERQGRQF

D gene: -
V gene: TRBV12-3/TRBV12-4
CDR3 protein: ASRDNRDYYGYT

D gene: -
V gene: TRBV19
CDR3 protein: ASRQRDGTSLGAF

D gene: TRBD2
V gene: TRBV7-2
CDR3 protein: ASSSSLAGSGETQY

D gene: TRBD2
V gene: TRBV7-7
CDR3 protein: ASSPRGTSGRDEQF

D gene: TRBD1
V gene: TRBV7-6
CDR3 protein: ASSNRQGGSYNEQF

D gene: TRBD1
V gene: TRBV6-5
CDR3 protein: ASMRGTAEEQY

D gene: TRBD1
V gene: TRBV18
CDR3 protein: ASSPPATGALEKLF

D gene: TRBD2
V gene: TRBV6-1
CDR3 protein: ASRYLAGGHNEQF

D gene: -
V gene: TRBV4-2
CDR3 protein: ASSPTPGVIQY

D gene: -
V gene: TRBV20-1
CDR3 protein: SAEAGAYNEQF

D gene: -
V gene: TRBV28
CDR3 protein: ATLGSGGSRSRNTEAF

D gene: -
V gene: TRBV5-4
CDR3 protein: ASSGGTVTYNEQF

D gene: -
V gene: TRBV7-2
CDR3 protein: ASSLAGAVGQGGNSPLH

D gene: TRBD1
V gene: TRBV28
CDR3 protein: ASTLPGQGIETQY

D gene: TRBD1
V gene: TRBV7-8
CDR3 protein: ASSLSVPGTGGGQPQH

D gene: -
V gene: TRBV6-1
CDR3 protein: ASSESIGGLRETQY

D gene: -
V gene: TRBV3-1
CDR3 protein: ASSLQGFMDTIY

D gene: TRBD2
V gene: TRBV6-2/TRBV6-3
CDR3 protein: ASRMGPGLPYNEQF

D gene: TRBD1
V gene: TRBV28
CDR3 protein: ASSLLNRGKDTEAF

D gene: -
V gene: TRBV5-8
CDR3 protein: ASSHWGTGRSNQPQH